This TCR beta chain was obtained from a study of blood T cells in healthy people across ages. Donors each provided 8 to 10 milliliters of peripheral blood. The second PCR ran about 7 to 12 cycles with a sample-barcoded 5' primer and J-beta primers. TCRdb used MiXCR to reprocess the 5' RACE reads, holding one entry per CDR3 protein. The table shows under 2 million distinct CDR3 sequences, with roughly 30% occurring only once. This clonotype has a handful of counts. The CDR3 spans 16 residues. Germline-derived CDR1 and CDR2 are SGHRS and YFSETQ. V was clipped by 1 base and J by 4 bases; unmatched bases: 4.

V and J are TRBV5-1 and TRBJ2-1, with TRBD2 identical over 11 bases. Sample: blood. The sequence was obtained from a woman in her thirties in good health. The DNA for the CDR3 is TGCGCCAGCAGCTTGTCCACTAGCGGGAGTTACAATGAGCAGTTCTTC. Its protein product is CASSLSTSGSYNEQFF.